Listed here are 14 T cell receptor beta chains from one sample, sequenced in a study of post-analysis software for immune sequencing data. Their specific antigens are unknown. Researchers reported that TCR beta cDNA libraries carried unique molecular identifiers. TCRdb independently ran MiXCR on the PCR reads; one entry per CDR3 protein. The sample holds hundreds of thousands of distinct CDR3 sequences, 25% to 30% seen once. General study results and limits: Five TRBV segments, including TRBV5-6, TRBV5-1 and TRBV20-1, were more frequent in patients than controls.

The sample consisted of blood. The receptors shown here come from a girl between 10 and 17 years old with multiple sclerosis.

The chain recombines TRBV9 with TRBJ1-1, with TRBD1 matching over 11 bases. Per the germline V gene, CDR1 is SGDLS and CDR2 is YYNGEE. The V segment lost 1 base and the J segment 4 bases; nucleotides outside the gene matches: 3. The length of the CDR3 is 15 residues. The CDR3 reads CASSVSGQGGTEAFF. The DNA for the CDR3 is TGTGCCAGCAGCGTATCGGGACAGGGGGGCACTGAAGCTTTCTTT.

This chain uses TRBV29-1 with TRBJ2-2, with 10 nucleotides matching TRBD1. Trimming cost V 6 bases and J 5 bases; bases outside gene matches: 6. Germline values: CDR1 SQVTM, CDR2 ANQGSEA. The CDR3 spans 14 residues. DNA for the CDR3: TGCAGCGTGGTGGGACAGGGGTTAACCGGGGAGCTGTTTTTT. Translation gives CSVVGQGLTGELFF.

Concerning this clonotype: A much larger clonotype is one base distant, so this may be a read error. J is TRBJ2-1 and V is TRBV20-1, with 8 bases fitting TRBD2. Germline values: CDR1 DFQATT, CDR2 SNEGSKA (reference sequence). CDR3 length equals 13 residues. The CDR3 sequence: CSARGLVYNEQLF. The CDR3 coding sequence is TGCAGTGCTCGGGGACTAGTCTACAATGAGCAGCTCTTC.

This clonotype was counted many times. This chain links TRBV5-1 with TRBJ2-6; maybe TRBD1 (5 bases). Germline V gene sequence: CDR1 SGHRS, CDR2 YFSETQ. The CDR3 spans 15 residues. Trimming cost V 5 bases and J 0 bases, with 9 bases left between them. The CDR3 DNA reads as TGCGCCAGCAGTTCAACAGGCTCTGGGGCCAACGTCCTGACTTTC. This translates into CASSSTGSGANVLTF.

This clonotype was seen more than once but under ten times. The chain recombines TRBV24-1 with TRBJ1-5; TRBD1 is a possible D gene (5 bases). Germline V gene data show CDR1 as KGHDR and CDR2 as SFDVKD. This CDR3 region has 14 residues. Trimming cost V 8 bases and J 5 bases, with 15 bases left between them. Here the CDR3 reads CATKGTNTDQPQHF. The CDR3 DNA follows: TGTGCCACCAAGGGGACCAACACCGATCAGCCCCAGCATTTT.

Comments on this clonotype: A read error may produce the germline difference seen at one junction end. The chain is built from TRBV20-1 and TRBJ2-1; possibly TRBD1 for D (5 bases). This CDR3 has 14 amino acids. Germline CDR1 is DFQATT and CDR2 is SNEGSKA (reference sequence). The CDR3 DNA reads TGCAGTCCGGTGGGGCTTGGGGCCCTCAATCAGCAGTTCTTC. It yields the protein CSPVGLGALNQQFF.

This rearrangement joins TRBV7-2 to TRBJ2-5, with 9 bases matching TRBD2. This CDR3 is 14 amino acids long. Germline V gene sequence: CDR1 SGHTA, CDR2 FQGNSA. J lost 11 bases, V lost 8 bases, and 15 bases had no gene match. This CDR3 is CASGVSGRGNEQYF. CDR3 bases: TGTGCCAGCGGAGTTAGCGGGAGAGGCAATGAGCAGTACTTC.

The DNA of the CDR3 is TGTGCCAGCAGCCTTGACCGGTCAGAGGGCTACACCTTC. Its protein product is CASSLDRSEGYTF. This chain uses TRBV7-2 with TRBJ1-2; unclear D gene. The germline gives CDR1 SGHTA, CDR2 FQGNSA. The CDR3 totals 13 residues. V lost 5 bases to trimming and J lost 8 bases, with 15 bases between them.

This clonotype was observed at least ten times. The rearrangement joins TRBV27 to TRBJ2-1; D uncertain. V dropped 5 bases and J dropped 6 bases, with 8 bases sitting between them. CDR3 length equals 12 residues. From germline, CDR1 is MNHEY and CDR2 SMNVEV (reference sequence). CDR3 nucleotide sequence: TGTGCCAGCAGTAAAACCGCCAATGAGCAGTTCTTC. It is translated as CASSKTANEQFF.

The chain employs TRBV12-3 or TRBV12-4 and TRBJ2-5, with D hard to call. This CDR3 is 15 amino acids long. Trimming left V 4 bases short and J 1 base short, with 13 bases between. The CDR3, as DNA: TGTGCCAGCAGTTCCTTTTCTGGGGTCCAAGAGACCCAGTACTTC. This gives the protein CASSSFSGVQETQYF.

This clonotype was seen a single time. The chain combines TRBV15 with TRBJ1-6; possibly TRBD1 for D (5 bases). CDR3 length: 16 residues. Germline V gives CDR1 LNHNV, CDR2 YYDKDF (reference sequence). The ends were cut back, 3 bases at V and 7 bases at J, with 16 bases in the middle. CDR3 sequence reads: CATSRTRVAENSPLHF. The CDR3 DNA is TGTGCCACCAGCAGGACCAGGGTTGCGGAAAATTCACCCCTCCACTTT.

The genes are TRBV20-1 and TRBJ2-1; 8 bases map to TRBD2. CDR1 is DFQATT, CDR2 SNEGSKA, per germline (reference sequence). With 1 base clipped from V and 2 bases from J, the junction kept 13 bases outside the gene matches. The CDR3 covers 18 residues. The CDR3 is CSARGIMTSAGAYNEQFF. The CDR3 DNA reads TGCAGTGCTAGAGGCATTATGACTAGCGCAGGGGCCTACAATGAGCAGTTCTTC.

In regard to this clonotype: This could be a read error, since a much larger clone is one nucleotide away. The chain combines TRBV24-1 with TRBJ1-2; D ambiguous. Trimming shortened V by 3 bases and J by 8 bases, and 15 bases separated the two germline ends. CDR1 is KGHDR and CDR2 is SFDVKD in the germline V gene. The CDR3 is 14 residues long. CDR3 coding DNA: TGTGCCACCAGTGATCGTAATCTATGTGGAGGCTACACCTTC. It encodes CATSDRNLCGGYTF.

This clonotype was observed a few times. The V and J genes are TRBV20-1 and TRBJ2-3; 8 bases fit TRBD2. The CDR3 covers 15 residues. Trimming took 0 bases from V and 7 from J; bases not matched to a gene: 9. Germline assignment: CDR1 DFQATT and CDR2 SNEGSKA (reference sequence). In DNA form, the CDR3 reads TGCAGTGCTAGAGATCACGGGAGGGCCGTGAATACGCAGTATTTT. As protein: CSARDHGRAVNTQYF.